The sequence of this T cell receptor beta chain was determined in a study of T cell clonality in common variable immunodeficiency. The CDR3 consists of 15 residues. Unmatched junction bases numbered 7, after V lost 6 bases and J lost 4 bases. Germline V CDR1 and CDR2: MDHEN, SYDVKM. Libraries were prepared by immunoSEQ multiplex PCR; TCRdb keeps only in-frame clonotypes and omits some of them. The sample yields roughly 38,000 clones, without any singletons. Heparinized whole blood, roughly 5 to 9 ml, came from each donor. This clone was observed at least ten times. The antigen is not known. The sequence runs out 3 residues before the end of the CDR3; the remainder is reconstructed from the germline J gene. Broader study findings: Common variable immunodeficiency TCR beta sequences reportedly had fewer deletions and N-nucleotide insertions. CVID subjects had higher TCRbeta clonality than healthy controls, most marked in about a third.

The chain has TRBV28 and TRBJ2-2; 8 nucleotides match TRBD2. The receptor's source is a person aged 18-70 years in good health. Material for sequencing was peripheral blood mononuclear cells. The DNA read from the CDR3 is TGTGCCAGCAGCCCCGGCGGGAGGAGCACCGGGGAG. The encoded protein is CASSPGGRSTGE. The whole CDR3 reads CASSPGGRSTGELFF.